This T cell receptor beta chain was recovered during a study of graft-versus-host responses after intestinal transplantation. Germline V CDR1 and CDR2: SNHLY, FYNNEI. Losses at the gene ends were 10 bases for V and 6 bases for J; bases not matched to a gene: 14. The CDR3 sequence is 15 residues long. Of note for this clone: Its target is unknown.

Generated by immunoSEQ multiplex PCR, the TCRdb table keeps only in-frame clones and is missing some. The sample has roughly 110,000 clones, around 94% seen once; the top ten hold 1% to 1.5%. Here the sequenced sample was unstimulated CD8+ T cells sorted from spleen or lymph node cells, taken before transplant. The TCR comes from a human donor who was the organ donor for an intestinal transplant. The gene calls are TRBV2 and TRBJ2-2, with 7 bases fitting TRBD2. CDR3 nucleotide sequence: TGTGCCACTCGAGGGGTCGCGGGAGATCCCGGGGAGCTGTTTTTT. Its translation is CATRGVAGDPGELFF.